This record concerns one TCR beta chain sequence. The data are from a study of cytomegalovirus exposure and HLA in healthy donors. The J segment lost 5 bases and the V segment lost 1 base, leaving 3 bases of the junction unmatched. Germline V lookup: CDR1 MGHRA, CDR2 YSYEKL. This CDR3 has 15 residues. Clones were sequenced by immunoSEQ multiplex PCR, and TCRdb holds only the in-frame ones, with some missing. The sample has about 360,000 clones, roughly 89% seen once. J is TRBJ2-2 and V is TRBV4-1; the match to TRBD1 covers 8 bases. The source is a woman in her late teens or twenties in good health and CMV-seronegative. Material for sequencing was PBMCs. The CDR3 protein is CASSQGQGLTGELFF. In DNA form, the CDR3 reads TGCGCCAGCAGCCAAGGACAGGGGTTGACCGGGGAGCTGTTTTTT.